Sequencing of this T cell receptor (beta chain) was carried out in a study of post-analysis software for immune sequencing data. Study-level findings and limits: Patients used about 5 TRBV segments, including TRBV5-6, TRBV5-1 and TRBV20-1, more often than controls.

Every TCR beta cDNA library bore unique molecular identifiers. TCRdb processed the PCR reads anew with MiXCR; each CDR3 protein has one entry. The repertoire has under 650,000 distinct CDR3 sequences, about 40% of them found once; the top ten carry about 1.5%. This clonotype was seen a handful of times. Its antigen remains unknown. CDR3 length: 12 residues. CDR1 DFQATT and CDR2 SNEGSKA come from the germline V gene (reference sequence). The V and J ends lost 3 bases and 10 bases respectively, with 13 bases between them. The sequenced sample was blood. This TCR derives from a girl aged 5-17 years with multiple sclerosis. The gene calls are TRBV20-1 and TRBJ2-1, with D perhaps matching TRBD1 or TRBD2 (5 bases each). The CDR3, as DNA: TGCAGTGCTAGGGGACCGGCAGGAGAGCAGTTCTTC. This gives the protein CSARGPAGEQFF.